The 17 T cell receptor beta chains below come from one sample, sequenced in a study of OX40 agonist ivuxolimab in advanced cancers. Assay: immunoSEQ multiplex PCR; the TCRdb copy retains only in-frame clones and omits some. The profile shows roughly 76,000 clones, more than 85% of them singletons. Sequenced material: CD4+ or CD8+ T cells sorted from blood, taken in a trial of the OX40 agonist ivuxolimab. These receptors originate from an adult with an advanced solid tumor such as melanoma, head and neck, liver or kidney cancer.

This clone was counted a few times. The V gene is TRBV19, the J gene TRBJ1-1, with D maybe TRBD1 (5 bases). Between the trimmed V and J ends, which lost 6 bases and 4 bases, there was a span of 15 bases. Germline V CDR1 and CDR2: LNHDA, SQIVND (reference sequence). The CDR3 has 14 amino acids. The CDR3 spells CASRWRGPSTEAFF. CDR3 sequence (DNA): TGTGCCAGTAGGTGGAGGGGTCCTAGCACTGAAGCTTTCTTT.

This chain uses TRBV5-4 with TRBJ2-7, with TRBD2 matching over 12 bases. The CDR3 consists of 17 residues. V gave up 4 bases and J gave up 7 bases; unmatched junction bases: 15. Germline loops: CDR1 SGHNT, CDR2 YYREEE (reference sequence). CDR3 loop: CASSPGTSGSKQREQYF. DNA of the CDR3: TGTGCCAGCAGCCCGGGGACTAGCGGGTCAAAACAAAGGGAGCAGTACTTC.

This chain uses TRBV6-6 with TRBJ2-7; D is ambiguous. Trimming shortened V by 5 bases and J by 0 bases, and 11 bases separated the two germline ends. The CDR3 contains 14 residues. Looked up from germline, CDR1 is MNHNY and CDR2 is SVGAGI (reference sequence). CDR3 amino acids: CASSPTPASYEQYF. The DNA for the CDR3 is TGTGCCAGCAGTCCTACTCCCGCCTCCTACGAGCAGTACTTC.

The chain carries TRBV30 and TRBJ2-4; 7 bases map to TRBD1. This CDR3 spans 12 amino acids. The germline CDR1 and CDR2 sequences are GTSNPN and SVGIG (reference sequence). With V trimmed by 5 bases and J by 12 bases, 10 bases remained unmatched. CDR3 coding DNA: TGTGCCTGGTCAGCTACAAGGGGGCCTCAGTACTTC. Its translation is CAWSATRGPQYF.

The chain employs TRBV2 and TRBJ2-5; TRBD2 matches at 13 bases. V shed 8 bases, J shed 5 bases, and the junction held 5 bases outside the gene matches. The CDR3 runs 14 residues. The germline gives CDR1 SNHLY, CDR2 FYNNEI. CDR3 coding DNA: TGTGCCAGCCAAGGACTAGCGGGAGTTGAGACCCAGTACTTC. Amino acids: CASQGLAGVETQYF.

The chain recombines TRBV7-9 with TRBJ2-5; 8 bases fit TRBD1. V dropped 4 bases and J dropped 5; count of bases not matched to a gene: 12. Germline CDR1 and CDR2: SEHNR and FQNEAQ (reference sequence). CDR3 size: 16 residues. The CDR3 coding sequence is TGTGCCAGCAGCTCAAATCCAGGGGGCGTGAGGGAGACCCAGTACTTC. Residues: CASSSNPGGVRETQYF.

This clone was counted once. The chain carries TRBV10-3 and TRBJ2-7, with 9 nucleotides matching TRBD1. V lost 4 bases and J lost 6; bases outside the gene matches: 13. This CDR3 spans 16 amino acids. CDR1 is ENHRY, CDR2 SYGVKD, per germline. As DNA, the CDR3 is TGTGCCATCAGTGTCCAATTACAACAGGGGGCCGCCGAGCAGTACTTC. Its protein is CAISVQLQQGAAEQYF.

The CDR3 is CASTRRGLGEQFF. CDR3 coding DNA: TGTGCCAGCACCCGCCGGGGGCTAGGTGAGCAGTTCTTC. The rearrangement uses TRBV7-9 and TRBJ2-1; D is perhaps TRBD1 or TRBD2 (6 bases each). Per germline, CDR1 SEHNR and CDR2 FQNEAQ (reference sequence). The ends were cut back, 7 bases at V and 9 bases at J, with 16 bases in the middle. There are 13 residues in the CDR3.

The V and J genes are TRBV27 and TRBJ1-1; D not resolved. Trimming took off 4 bases at V and 1 base at J, with 10 bases between the two ends. The CDR3 spans 14 residues. Looked up from germline, CDR1 is MNHEY and CDR2 is SMNVEV (reference sequence). The CDR3 nucleotides are TGTGCCAGCAGTTCTCAGACCGCGAACACTGAAGCTTTCTTT. Protein product: CASSSQTANTEAFF.

The genes are TRBV6-5 and TRBJ1-1; 7 positions match TRBD1. The CDR3 has 14 amino acids. The germline CDR1 and CDR2 sequences are MNHEY and SVGAGI. Trimming took 8 bases from V and 6 from J; bases not matched to a gene: 12. The CDR3: CASRPTGRISEAFF. Here the CDR3 DNA reads TGTGCCAGCCGGCCGACAGGGAGGATTTCTGAAGCTTTCTTT.

The chain employs TRBV5-1 and TRBJ2-5; D not certain. The CDR3 is made up of 13 amino acids. From germline, CDR1 is SGHRS and CDR2 YFSETQ. V lost 4 bases and J 5 bases, leaving 12 bases between the germline ends. The CDR3 bases are TGCGCCAGCAGCGTCCTTACTGAGGAGACCCAGTACTTC. Translation: CASSVLTEETQYF.

The chain links TRBV6-5 to TRBJ2-1, with 9 bases identical to TRBD2. This CDR3 is 14 amino acids long. Germline lookup yields CDR1 MNHEY and CDR2 SVGAGI. V shed 7 bases, J shed 7 bases, and the junction held 8 bases outside the gene matches. This CDR3 is CASKRLAGENEQFF. CDR3 sequence (DNA): TGTGCCAGCAAGAGGTTAGCGGGAGAGAATGAGCAGTTCTTC.

For this clone: An end of the junction does not agree with germline; a read error may underlie this. CDR3 coding DNA: TGTGCCAGCAGTTCCCCCGGGACAGGGATACCGTTACCGGACTTC. Translation gives CASSSPGTGIPLPDF. The chain combines TRBV28 with TRBJ2-7; TRBD1 matches at 9 bases. This CDR3 has 15 residues. CDR1 is MDHEN, CDR2 SYDVKM, per germline.

The genes are TRBV28 and TRBJ2-3; D remains ambiguous. Deletions cut 7 bases from V and 1 base from J, with 18 bases between. The CDR3 length is 16 residues. CDR1 and CDR2 from the germline V gene are MDHEN and SYDVKM. CDR3 region: CASNGRIESGTDTQYF. The CDR3, as DNA: TGTGCCAGCAATGGCAGGATCGAATCTGGCACAGATACGCAGTATTTT.

The chain has TRBV6-1 and TRBJ1-2; D remains unclear. There are 13 residues in the CDR3. Trimming shortened V by 10 bases and J by 8 bases, and 20 bases separated the two germline ends. The germline CDR1 and CDR2 sequences are MNHNS and SASEGT. The CDR3 region has the DNA TGTGCCACCCTCTACACCAACTACGGCGGCTACACCTTC. As protein: CATLYTNYGGYTF.

The chain combines TRBV10-3 with TRBJ1-1, with D tentatively TRBD1 (6 bases). Germline CDR1 and CDR2: ENHRY and SYGVKD. This CDR3 contains 11 residues. V lost 10 bases, J lost 1 base, and 7 bases lay in between. The DNA for the CDR3 is TGTGCCACCAGGGGGAACACTGAAGCTTTCTTT. Its translation: CATRGNTEAFF.

This clone was recorded once. V and J are TRBV10-2 and TRBJ2-1; 7 nucleotides align to TRBD1. From germline, CDR1 is WSHSY and CDR2 SAAADI. V shed 6 bases, J shed 7 bases, and the junction held 9 bases outside the gene matches. The CDR3 has 14 amino acids. The CDR3 is CASSRTGDGNEQFF. The CDR3 DNA is TGCGCCAGCAGCAGGACAGGAGACGGTAATGAGCAGTTCTTC.